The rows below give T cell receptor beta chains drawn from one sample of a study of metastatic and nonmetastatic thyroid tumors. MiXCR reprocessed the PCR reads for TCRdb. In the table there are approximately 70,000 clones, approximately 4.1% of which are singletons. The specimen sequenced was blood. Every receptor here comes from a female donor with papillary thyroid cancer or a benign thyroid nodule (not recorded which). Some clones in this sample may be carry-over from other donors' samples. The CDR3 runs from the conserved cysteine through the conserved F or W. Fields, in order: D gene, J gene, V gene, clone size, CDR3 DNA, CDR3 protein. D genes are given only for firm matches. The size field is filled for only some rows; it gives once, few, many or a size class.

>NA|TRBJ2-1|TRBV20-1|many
TGCAGTGCTATTAAGGGGGATTACTCCTACAATGAGCAGTTCTTC
CSAIKGDYSYNEQFF
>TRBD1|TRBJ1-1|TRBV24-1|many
TGTGCCACCACGGCGGGACAGGACACTGAAGCTTTCTTT
CATTAGQDTEAFF
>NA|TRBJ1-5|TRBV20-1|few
TGCAGTGCTAGAGTTCCGTACCGGTGGGAAGATACGCAGCATTTT
CSARVPYRWEDTQHF
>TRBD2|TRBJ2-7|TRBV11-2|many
TGTGCCAGCAGCTTTTATCCTAGCGGGAAGTACGAGCAGTACTTC
CASSFYPSGKYEQYF
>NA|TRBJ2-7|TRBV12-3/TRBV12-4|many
TGTGCCAGCACCCTACTCCCCAACTCCTACGAGCAGTACTTC
CASTLLPNSYEQYF
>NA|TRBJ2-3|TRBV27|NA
TGTGCCAGCAGTCACGGGATCAGCACAGATACGCAGTATTTT
CASSHGISTDTQYF
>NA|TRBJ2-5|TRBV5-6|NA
TGTGCCAGCAGCTTATCTCTGGAGGGCCGTCGCAAAGAGACCCAGTACTTC
CASSLSLEGRRKETQYF
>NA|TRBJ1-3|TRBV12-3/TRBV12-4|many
TGTGCCAGCTCCCACACAGGCGGATTCCGATCTGGAAACACCATATATTTT
CASSHTGGFRSGNTIYF
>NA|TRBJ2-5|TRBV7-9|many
TGTGCCAGCAGCTTAGGGGCAGGGACAACCCAAGAGACCCAGTACTTC
CASSLGAGTTQETQYF
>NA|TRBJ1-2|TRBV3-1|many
TGTGCCAGCAGCCAAGGAAGACAGATTTATGGCTACACCTTC
CASSQGRQIYGYTF
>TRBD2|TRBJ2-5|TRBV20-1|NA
TGCAGTGCTAGGGGGACTAGCTGGAGGCTACAACAAGAGACCCAGTACTTC
CSARGTSWRLQQETQYF
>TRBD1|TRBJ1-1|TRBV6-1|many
TGTGCCAGCAGAGCCGGGACAGTCGTTGTGCCCACTGAAGCTTTCTTT
CASRAGTVVVPTEAFF
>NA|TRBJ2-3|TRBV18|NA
TGTGCCAGCTCACCCCGCGGGTCTTCGAGAGATACGCAGTATTTT
CASSPRGSSRDTQYF
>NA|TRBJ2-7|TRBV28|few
TGTGCCAGCATGCGGAAAGACGAGCAGTACTTC
CASMRKDEQYF
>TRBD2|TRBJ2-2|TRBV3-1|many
TGTGCCAGCAGCCAGTTCCTAGCGGGAGTTCACACCGGGGAGCTGTTTTTT
CASSQFLAGVHTGELFF
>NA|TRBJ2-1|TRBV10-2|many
TGCGCCAGCAGTGGGGCTAGGCTTCACAATGAGCAGTTCTTC
CASSGARLHNEQFF
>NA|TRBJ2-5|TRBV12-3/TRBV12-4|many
TGTGCCAGCAGTTCGCAAGGAATCCAAGAGACCCAGTACTTC
CASSSQGIQETQYF
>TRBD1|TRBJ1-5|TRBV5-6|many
TGTGCCAGCAGCTCCTGGGACAGCTCCAATCAGCCCCAGCATTTT
CASSSWDSSNQPQHF
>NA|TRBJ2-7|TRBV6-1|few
TGTGCCAGCAGTCCTTCCTACGAGCAGTACTTC
CASSPSYEQYF
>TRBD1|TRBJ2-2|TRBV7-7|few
TGTGCTAGCAGCCTGACAGGGGGCGTGGCCGGGGAGCTGTTTTTT
CASSLTGGVAGELFF
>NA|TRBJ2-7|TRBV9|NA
TGTGCCAGCAGCGTAGGTAACTCTGCCCCCGAGCAGTACTTC
CASSVGNSAPEQYF
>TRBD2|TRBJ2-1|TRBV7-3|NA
TGTGCCAGCAACCCGGCGGGAGGGGATGAGCAGTTCTTC
CASNPAGGDEQFF
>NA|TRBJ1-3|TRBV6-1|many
TGTGCCAGCAGTGAAGACCCCGGCACTGGAAACACCATATATTTT
CASSEDPGTGNTIYF
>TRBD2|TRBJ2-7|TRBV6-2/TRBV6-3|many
TGTGCCAGCAGTTTAATACTAGCGGGAACTCTGGAGCAGTACTTC
CASSLILAGTLEQYF
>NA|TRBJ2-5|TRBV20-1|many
TGCAGTGCTACGGGACCGCAAGAGACCCAGTACTTC
CSATGPQETQYF
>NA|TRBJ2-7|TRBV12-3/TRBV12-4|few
TGTGCCAGCAGTTTAGCCGGACAGAACCCGGCCTACGAGCAGTACTTC
CASSLAGQNPAYEQYF
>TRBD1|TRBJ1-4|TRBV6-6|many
TGTGCCAGCAGTTACTCGAAGGGGGCTGAACTGTTTTTT
CASSYSKGAELFF
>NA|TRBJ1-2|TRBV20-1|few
TGCAGTGCTTGGGGGCAGGGGTGGGGTGGCTACACCTTC
CSAWGQGWGGYTF
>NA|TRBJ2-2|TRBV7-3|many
TGTGCCAGCAGCTTAAGTAACACCGGGGAGCTGTTTTTT
CASSLSNTGELFF
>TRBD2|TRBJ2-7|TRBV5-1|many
TGCGCCAGCAAAAACGTCGGGACTAGCGTAGTCGGAGTGTACGAGCAGTACTTC
CASKNVGTSVVGVYEQYF
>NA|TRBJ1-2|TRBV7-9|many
TGTGCCAGCAGCCGACCTAGTACCTCTAACTATGGCTACACCTTC
CASSRPSTSNYGYTF
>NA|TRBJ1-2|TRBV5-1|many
TGCGCCAGCAGCTTCTCGGGCCTCTCAGACTATGGCTACACCTTC
CASSFSGLSDYGYTF
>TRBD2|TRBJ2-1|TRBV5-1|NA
TGCGCCAGCAGCTTGAGGTATAGCGGGTCCTACAATGAGCAGTTCTTC
CASSLRYSGSYNEQFF